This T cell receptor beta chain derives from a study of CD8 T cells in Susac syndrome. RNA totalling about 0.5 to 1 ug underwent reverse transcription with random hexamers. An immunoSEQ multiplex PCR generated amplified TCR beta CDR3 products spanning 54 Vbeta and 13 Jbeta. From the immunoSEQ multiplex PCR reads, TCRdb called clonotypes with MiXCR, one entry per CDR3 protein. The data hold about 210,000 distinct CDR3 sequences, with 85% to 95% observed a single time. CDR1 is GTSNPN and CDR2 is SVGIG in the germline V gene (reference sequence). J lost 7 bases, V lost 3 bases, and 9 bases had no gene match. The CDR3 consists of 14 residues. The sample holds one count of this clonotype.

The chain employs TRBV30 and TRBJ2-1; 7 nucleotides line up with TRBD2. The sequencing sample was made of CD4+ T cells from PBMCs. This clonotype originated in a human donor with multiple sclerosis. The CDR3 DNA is TGTGCCTGGAGACGTCTAGCGGCGCGGAATGAGCAGTTCTTC. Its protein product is CAWRRLAARNEQFF.